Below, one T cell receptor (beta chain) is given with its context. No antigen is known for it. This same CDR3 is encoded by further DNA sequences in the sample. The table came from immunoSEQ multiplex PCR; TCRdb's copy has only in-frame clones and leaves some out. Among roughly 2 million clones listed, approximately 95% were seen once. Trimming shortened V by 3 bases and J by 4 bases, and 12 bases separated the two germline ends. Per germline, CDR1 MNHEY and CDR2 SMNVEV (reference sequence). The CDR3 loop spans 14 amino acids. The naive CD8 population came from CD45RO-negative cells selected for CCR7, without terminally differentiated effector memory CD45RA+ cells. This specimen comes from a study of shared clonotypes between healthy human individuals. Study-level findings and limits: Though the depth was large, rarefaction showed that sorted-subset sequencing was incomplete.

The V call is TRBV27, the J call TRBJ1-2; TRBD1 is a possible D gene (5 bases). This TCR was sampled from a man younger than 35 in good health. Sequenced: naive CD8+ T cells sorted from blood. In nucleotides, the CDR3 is TGTGCCAGCAGTTTGGTCGGGGCAGGCTATGGCTACACCTTC. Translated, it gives CASSLVGAGYGYTF.